What follows are 19 T cell receptor gamma chains derived from one specimen sequenced in a study of gamma-delta T cells after stem cell transplantation listed by TCRdb under 2016. Library preparation used RT-PCR. The listed sequencing device is Illumina MiSeq. Clones were re-identified by TCRdb from the public reads with CATT, and rows with the same DNA were merged. For this sample there are 3,000 to 4,500 gamma-chain clones; 4.5% to 6% appear just once. In total, the top ten clones hold about 20% of the sample. Specimen: gamma-delta T cells. The origin of the receptors is a human donor. It is not recorded whose cells these are; they may come from a transplant donor.

This clone is classed as medium-sized. This chain connects TRGV4 to TRGJ1 or TRGJ2. This CDR3 has 13 amino acids. The V gene end was trimmed by 0 bases and the J gene end by 2 bases; junction bases not matched to a gene: 1. Germline CDR1 reads EGSTGY; CDR2 reads YDSYTSSV. The CDR3 spells CATWDGHYYKKLF. The CDR3 DNA reads as TGTGCCACCTGGGATGGGCATTATTATAAGAAACTCTTT.

Within the sample, this clone is medium-sized. V is TRGV9 and J is TRGJP. The V segment lost 0 bases and the J segment 6 bases; nucleotides outside the gene matches: 5. Germline V gene lookup returns CDR1 GITISATS and CDR2 ISYDGTV (reference sequence). There are 17 residues in the CDR3. The CDR3 nucleotides read TGTGCCTTGTGGGAGGTGCCCTTAGAGTTGGGCAAAAAAATCAAGGTATTT. Protein product: CALWEVPLELGKKIKVF.

As concerns this clone: The sample holds other DNA sequences that translate to the same CDR3. J is TRGJP and V is TRGV9. The V gene end was trimmed by 5 bases and the J gene end by 3 bases; junction bases not matched to a gene: 4. CDR3 length equals 16 residues. Germline V CDR1 and CDR2: GITISATS, ISYDGTV (reference sequence). CDR3 region: CALWGPQELGKKIKVF. The CDR3 nucleotides are TGTGCCTTGTGGGGACCGCAAGAGTTGGGCAAAAAAATCAAGGTATTT.

The gene calls are TRGV2 and TRGJ1 or TRGJ2. The CDR3 has 15 amino acids. Germline CDR1 reads EGSNGY; CDR2 reads YDSYNSKV. V trimming: 1 base; J trimming: 6 bases; junction bases outside the gene matches: 12. CDR3 in DNA: TGTGCCACCTGGGACGGCCCAGAGGAGGGTTATAAGAAACTCTTT. It specifies CATWDGPEEGYKKLF.

This clone is termed medium-sized. This sequence joins TRGV9 and TRGJP. Germline CDR1 GITISATS, CDR2 ISYDGTV (reference sequence). CDR3 length: 17 amino acids. The V and J ends lost 4 bases and 10 bases, in that order; junction bases with no gene match: 13. The CDR3 DNA follows: TGTGCCTTGTGGGACCCGCATGGATATTTGGGCAAAAAAATCAAGGTATTT. Protein product: CALWDPHGYLGKKIKVF.

This clone was picked up one time. A far larger clone is just one base off, so this is likely a read error. This sample also contains other DNA sequences that code for the same CDR3. V is TRGV9 and J is TRGJ1 or TRGJ2. CDR3 length: 9 amino acids. Germline V CDR1 and CDR2: GITISATS, ISYDGTV (reference sequence). The CDR3 DNA sequence: TGCGCCTTGTGGGAGGTGCACCTCTTT. Its translation is CALWEVHLF.

This clone showed up just a few times. V is TRGV9 and J is TRGJP. Trimming at V came to 0 bases and at J to 7 bases, leaving 9 bases not matched to a gene. This CDR3 region has 18 residues. Germline V gene lookup returns CDR1 GITISATS and CDR2 ISYDGTV (reference sequence). CDR3 in DNA: TGTGCCTTGTGGGAGGTGTTTTTTAGCGAGTTGGGCAAAAAAATCAAGGTATTT. Protein: CALWEVFFSELGKKIKVF.

Worth noting for this clone: The protein in TCRdb stems from a much larger clone and differs at residue 9 from this DNA's translation, likely a read error; here the protein is translated from the DNA. The J gene is TRGJP2, the V gene TRGV3. Per the germline V gene, CDR1 is VTNTFY and CDR2 is YDVSTARD (reference sequence). This CDR3 spans 16 amino acids. J gave up 4 bases and V 0 bases, and 8 bases lay outside the gene matches. CDR3: CATWDRRSHSDWIKTF. CDR3 nucleotide sequence: TGTGCCACCTGGGACAGGAGATCTCATAGTGATTGGATCAAGACGTTT.

This clone was seen a handful of times. The V gene is TRGV9, the J gene TRGJP. Trimming at V came to 2 bases and at J to 7 bases, leaving 8 bases not matched to a gene. The V gene's germline CDR1 is GITISATS and CDR2 ISYDGTV (reference sequence). The CDR3 contains 17 residues. Written as DNA, the CDR3 is TGTGCCTTGTGGGAGGCCAAGGGGGAGTTGGGCAAAAAAATCAAGGTATTT. This gives the protein CALWEAKGELGKKIKVF.

This clone was found a few times. A read error likely explains this, since a far larger clone differs by one base. Other DNA variants within this sample encode the same CDR3. The chain uses TRGV9 and TRGJP. This CDR3 region has 15 residues. Germline CDR1 reads GITISATS; CDR2 reads ISYDGTV (reference sequence). CDR3 in amino acids: CALWSRGLGKKIKVF. CDR3 nucleotides: TGTGCCTTGTGGTCGAGGGGGTTGGGTAAAAAAATCAAGGTATTT.

This chain uses TRGV9 with TRGJP1. CDR1 is GITISATS and CDR2 is ISYDGTV in the germline V gene (reference sequence). V dropped 5 bases and J dropped 3; count of bases not matched to a gene: 3. The CDR3 is 13 amino acids. The CDR3 spells CALWGATGWFKIF. In DNA form, the CDR3 reads TGTGCCTTGTGGGGGGCCACTGGTTGGTTCAAGATATTT.

In its sample, this clone was seen a few times. The chain's CDR3 is CALWEVHRVGKKIKVF. CDR3 sequence (DNA): TGTGCCTTGTGGGAGGTGCATCGTGTGGGCAAAAAAATCAAGGTATTT. The chain recombines TRGV9 with TRGJP. In germline, CDR1 is GITISATS, CDR2 ISYDGTV (reference sequence). V gave up 0 bases and J gave up 11 bases; unmatched junction bases: 7. The CDR3 is 16 amino acids.

This clone was counted between two and nine times. J is TRGJP and V is TRGV9. V dropped 2 bases and J dropped 7; count of bases not matched to a gene: 11. The germline gives CDR1 GITISATS, CDR2 ISYDGTV (reference sequence). The CDR3 has 18 residues. CDR3 in DNA: TGTGCCTTGTGGGAGGAACCCAGCGGGGAGTTGGGCAAAAAAATCAAGGTATTT. Translation gives CALWEEPSGELGKKIKVF.

This clone is medium-sized (0.01 to 0.1%) by share. The chain joins TRGV9 to TRGJP. The CDR3 runs to 16 residues. J lost 9 bases, V lost 4 bases, and 9 bases had no gene match. Germline V CDR1 and CDR2: GITISATS, ISYDGTV (reference sequence). The CDR3 nucleotides are TGTGCCTTGTGGGACGAGATCGCGTTGGGCAAAAAAATCAAGGTATTT. Encoded protein: CALWDEIALGKKIKVF.

On this clone itself: This may arise from a read error, as a much more abundant clone is one base away. The sample carries other DNA sequences with the same CDR3. The genes are TRGV9 and TRGJP. The CDR3 loop spans 19 amino acids. Germline V lookup: CDR1 GITISATS, CDR2 ISYDGTV (reference sequence). The CDR3 DNA reads TGCGCCTTGTGGGAGGTATCTGTGCGGAAAGAGTTGGGCAAAAAAATCAAGGTATTT. Its translation is CALWEVSVRKELGKKIKVF.

There are a few counts of this clone. V gene TRGV9 combines with J gene TRGJP. CDR3 length equals 16 residues. CDR1 and CDR2 from the germline V gene are GITISATS and ISYDGTV (reference sequence). V lost 2 bases and J lost 13; bases outside the gene matches: 11. CDR3 sequence (DNA): TGTGCCTTGTGGGAGGAGGGGTTGCCCGGCAAAAAAATCAAGGTATTT. Protein sequence: CALWEEGLPGKKIKVF.

The rearrangement links TRGV9 to TRGJP. CDR1 is GITISATS and CDR2 is ISYDGTV in the germline V gene (reference sequence). The CDR3 runs to 16 residues. V lost 3 bases and J lost 5; bases outside the gene matches: 4. CDR3 coding DNA: TGTGCCTTGTGGGAGTATGAAGAGTTGGGCAAAAAAATCAAGGTATTT. It yields the protein CALWEYEELGKKIKVF.

This clone is medium-sized by share. The V gene is TRGV9, the J gene TRGJ1 or TRGJ2. CDR1 is GITISATS, CDR2 ISYDGTV, per germline (reference sequence). Unmatched junction bases numbered 10, after V lost 2 bases and J lost 6 bases. CDR3 length: 14 amino acids. The CDR3 bases are TGTGCCTTGTGGGAGGGGGCCGGTCGTTATAAGAAACTCTTT. It codes for CALWEGAGRYKKLF.

About this clone itself: One base away lies a much larger clone, so this may be a sequencing read error. Other DNA sequences in the sample encode the same CDR3. As DNA, the CDR3 is TGTGCCTTGTGGGAGGGCAATAAGAAACTCTTT. This encodes CALWEGNKKLF. This rearrangement joins TRGV9 to TRGJ1 or TRGJ2. Losses at the gene ends were 2 bases for V and 8 bases for J; bases not matched to a gene: 3. Germline V gene sequence: CDR1 GITISATS, CDR2 ISYDGTV (reference sequence). The CDR3 length is 11 residues.